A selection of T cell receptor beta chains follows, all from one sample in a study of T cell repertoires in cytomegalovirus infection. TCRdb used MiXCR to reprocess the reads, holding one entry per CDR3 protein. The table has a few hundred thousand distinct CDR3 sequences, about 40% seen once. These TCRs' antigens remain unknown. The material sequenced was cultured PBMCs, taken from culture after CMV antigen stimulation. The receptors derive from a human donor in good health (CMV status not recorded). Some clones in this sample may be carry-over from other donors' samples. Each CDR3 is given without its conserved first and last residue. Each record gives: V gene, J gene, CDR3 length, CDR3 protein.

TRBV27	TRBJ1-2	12	ASREPGTANGYT
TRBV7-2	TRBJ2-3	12	ASVIAGGADTQY
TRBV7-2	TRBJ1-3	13	ASSLEAGAGNTIY
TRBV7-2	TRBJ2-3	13	ASSPRRAPTDTQY
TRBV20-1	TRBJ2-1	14	SAASPSGHFYNEQF
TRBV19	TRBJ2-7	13	ASSTLGQGSYEQY
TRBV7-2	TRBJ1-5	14	ASSLARDRAVQPQH
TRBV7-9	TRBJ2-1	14	ASSLLGGEFYNEQF
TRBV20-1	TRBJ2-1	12	SARPPGFYNEQF
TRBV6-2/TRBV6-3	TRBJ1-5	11	ASSYGSGAPQH
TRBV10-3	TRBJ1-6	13	AISEWTGPRSPLH
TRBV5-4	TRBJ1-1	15	ASSPGGGRSKNTEAF
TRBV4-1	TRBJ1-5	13	ASSQEPGLDQPQH
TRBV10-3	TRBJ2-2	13	AISESPEITGELF
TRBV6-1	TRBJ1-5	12	ASRGTGGSQPQH
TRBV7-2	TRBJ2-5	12	ASSLSGFQETQY
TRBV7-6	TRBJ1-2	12	ASSLGAHNYGYT
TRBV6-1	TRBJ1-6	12	ASSEQGHNSPLH
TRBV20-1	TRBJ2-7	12	SARDQTGGYEQY
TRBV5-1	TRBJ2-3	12	ASSFFEGRDTQY
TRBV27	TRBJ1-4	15	ASSLVTGARSGEKLF
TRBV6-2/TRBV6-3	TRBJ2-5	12	ASNRSGRWETQY